The 25 T cell receptor beta chains below come from one sample, sequenced in a study of blood T cell repertoires in COVID-19. Measured with immunoSEQ multiplex PCR; TCRdb has only the in-frame clones, and not every one. The profile shows over 50,000 clones, around 77% of them singletons. The sequencing input was peripheral blood. All receptors come from a man older than 75 with active or convalescent COVID-19.

This clone came up a few times. J is TRBJ2-7 and V is TRBV7-9; TRBD1 agrees at 7 bases. Germline assignment: CDR1 SEHNR and CDR2 FQNEAQ (reference sequence). J lost 4 bases, V lost 5 bases, and 8 bases had no gene match. The CDR3 is 14 amino acids. The CDR3 DNA reads TGTGCCAGCAGCCCGACTCCGGGACAGTACGAGCAGTACTTC. Its translation: CASSPTPGQYEQYF.

The chain uses TRBV27 and TRBJ2-3; 8 bases are a match to TRBD2. After removal of 7 bases from V and 2 bases from J, the junction contained 11 bases not matched to a gene. Germline CDR1 MNHEY, CDR2 SMNVEV (reference sequence). The CDR3 consists of 16 residues. CDR3 amino acids: CASTRSGRAVTDTQYF. CDR3 nucleotide sequence: TGTGCCAGCACACGCTCCGGGAGGGCCGTCACAGATACGCAGTATTTT.

This clone was counted at least ten times. V is TRBV4-1 and J is TRBJ2-2; D is unresolved. The germline V gene encodes CDR1 MGHRA and CDR2 YSYEKL. The CDR3 spans 16 residues. Trimming took off 1 base at V and 0 bases at J, with 9 bases between the two ends. As DNA, the CDR3 is TGCGCCAGCAGCCAAGGGGCAGGAACGAACACCGGGGAGCTGTTTTTT. This gives the protein CASSQGAGTNTGELFF.

The chain has TRBV5-8 and TRBJ1-3; D uncertain. Germline loops: CDR1 SGHTS, CDR2 YDEGEE. V dropped 1 base and J dropped 10 bases, with 9 bases sitting between them. The CDR3 is 12 residues long. The CDR3: CASSLPGGTIYF. In nucleotides, the CDR3 is TGTGCCAGCAGCTTGCCAGGCGGGACCATATATTTT.

The chain joins TRBV12-3 or TRBV12-4 to TRBJ2-1; TRBD1 might be the D (5 bases). The CDR3 extends over 12 amino acids. V lost 6 bases, J lost 4 bases, and 7 bases lay in between. CDR3 DNA sequence: TGTGCCAGCAGAACAGGTTACAATGAGCAGTTCTTC. Amino acids: CASRTGYNEQFF.

The chain carries TRBV3-1 (or the pseudogene TRBV3-2) and TRBJ2-5; no reliable D call. CDR3 length: 13 amino acids. V was trimmed by 1 base and J by 5 bases, leaving 8 bases between them. Germline V gene lookup returns CDR1 LGHDT and CDR2 YNNKEL (reference sequence). In nucleotides, the CDR3 is TGTGCCAGCAGCCAAGGTTGGGCGGAGACCCAGTACTTC. This codes for CASSQGWAETQYF.

The V and J genes are TRBV28 and TRBJ1-2; D perhaps matches TRBD1 (6 bases). V lost 3 bases and J 7 bases, leaving 9 bases between the germline ends. CDR3 length equals 12 residues. Germline loops: CDR1 MDHEN, CDR2 SYDVKM. As DNA, the CDR3 is TGTGCCAGCAGTTTGACGACAGGTGGCTACACCTTC. It yields the protein CASSLTTGGYTF.

In its sample, this clone was seen once. V and J are TRBV3-1 (or the pseudogene TRBV3-2) and TRBJ1-1, with TRBD1 matching 7 bases. V gave up 4 bases and J gave up 1 base; unmatched junction bases: 0. CDR1 is LGHDT, CDR2 YNNKEL, per germline (reference sequence). The CDR3 has 13 amino acids. The DNA of the CDR3 is TGTGCCAGCAGCCGACAGGGGAACACTGAAGCTTTCTTT. The encoded protein is CASSRQGNTEAFF.

DNA of the CDR3: TGTGCCACCAGTGAGGGACAGGGTCAATATGAGCAGTTCTTC. It specifies CATSEGQGQYEQFF. The rearrangement joins TRBV24-1 to TRBJ2-1; the match to TRBD1 covers 9 bases. Germline CDR1 KGHDR, CDR2 SFDVKD. The CDR3 is made up of 14 amino acids. The junction had 5 bases not matched to a gene; V was cut back by 4 bases and J by 8 bases.

This sequence joins TRBV28 and TRBJ1-4; 9 bases match TRBD1. Germline values: CDR1 MDHEN, CDR2 SYDVKM. The length of the CDR3 is 14 residues. V trimming: 9 bases; J trimming: 5 bases; junction bases outside the gene matches: 7. The CDR3 region is CASSTDRGNEKLFF. In nucleotides, the CDR3 is TGTGCCAGTAGCACTGACAGGGGGAATGAAAAACTGTTTTTT.

This clone was seen once. The chain joins TRBV29-1 to TRBJ2-4; TRBD1 is a possible D gene (6 bases). This CDR3 contains 12 residues. CDR1 and CDR2 from the germline V gene are SQVTM and ANQGSEA. CDR3 in DNA: TGCACCGTAAACCTTGAGGGGGACATTCAGTACTTC. This translates into CTVNLEGDIQYF.

The V gene is TRBV19, the J gene TRBJ1-5; a possible D gene is TRBD1 (6 bases). CDR3 length: 16 residues. The ends were cut back, 3 bases at V and 3 bases at J, with 15 bases in the middle. From germline, CDR1 is LNHDA and CDR2 SQIVND (reference sequence). CDR3 in amino acids: CASSIVRTALNQPQHF. The CDR3 DNA reads as TGTGCCAGTAGTATCGTAAGGACAGCCCTCAATCAGCCCCAGCATTTT.

V gene TRBV7-9 combines with J gene TRBJ2-3; possible D gene TRBD2, 6 bases. This CDR3 spans 14 amino acids. Germline V gene data show CDR1 as SEHNR and CDR2 as FQNEAQ (reference sequence). The V end was cut by 3 bases, the J end by 0 bases, with 7 bases between. CDR3 sequence (DNA): TGTGCCAGCAGCTTCGGGACTAGCACAGATACGCAGTATTTT. Amino acid sequence: CASSFGTSTDTQYF. The full variable domain, rest sourced from reference TRBV7-9 and TRBJ2-3, is DTGVSQNPRHKITKRGQNVTFRCDPISEHNRLYWYRQTLGQGPEFLTYFQNEAQLEKSRLLSDRFSAERPKGSFSTLEIQRTEQGDSAMYLCASSFGTSTDTQYFGPGTRLTVL.

V usage is TRBV7-9 and J usage is TRBJ2-5; possible D gene TRBD1, 6 bases. The CDR3 sequence is 17 residues long. V lost 6 bases, J lost 5 bases, and 25 bases lay in between. Germline assignment: CDR1 SEHNR and CDR2 FQNEAQ (reference sequence). For the CDR3, the DNA is TGTGCCAGCAGTCACGAAAAAGCCCAGGGGATCCGGGAGACCCAGTACTTC. The encoded protein is CASSHEKAQGIRETQYF.

The chain has TRBV7-8 and TRBJ2-7; unclear D gene. The CDR3 runs 14 residues. Germline V gene data show CDR1 as SGHVS and CDR2 as FQNEAQ. V was pared by 4 bases and J by 1 base, with 11 bases between. CDR3 nucleotide sequence: TGTGCCAGCAGCTCTAGGCTGTTGTCCTACGAGCAGTACTTC. It is translated as CASSSRLLSYEQYF.

The CDR3 DNA follows: TGTGCCAGCAGCTTCCTGGGACAGTCCTACAATGAGCAGTTCTTC. Translated, it gives CASSFLGQSYNEQFF. V and J are TRBV7-2 and TRBJ2-1, with 7 bases that match TRBD1. V dropped 3 bases and J dropped 1; count of bases not matched to a gene: 3. This CDR3 has 15 amino acids. Germline values: CDR1 SGHTA, CDR2 FQGNSA.

V gene TRBV7-8 combines with J gene TRBJ1-1; possibly TRBD1 for D (5 bases). Trimming took off 5 bases at V and 3 bases at J, with 10 bases between the two ends. This CDR3 has 13 residues. Germline values: CDR1 SGHVS, CDR2 FQNEAQ. This CDR3 reads CASSRGEDTEAFF. The CDR3 DNA reads TGTGCCAGCAGCCGAGGGGAGGACACTGAAGCTTTCTTT.

This chain connects TRBV14 to TRBJ1-2, with D tentatively TRBD1 (5 bases). CDR1 and CDR2 from the germline V gene are SGHDN and FVKESK. V gave up 1 base and J gave up 5 bases, with 11 bases separating them. This CDR3 is built from 14 residues. Written as DNA, the CDR3 is TGTGCCAGCAGCCAAGCCCAGGGTTTATATGGCTACACCTTC. Amino acid sequence: CASSQAQGLYGYTF.

This chain links TRBV28 with TRBJ2-3, with TRBD2 matching over 8 bases. In germline, CDR1 is MDHEN, CDR2 SYDVKM. The length of the CDR3 is 11 residues. The CDR3 region is CVVAGTDTQYF. The CDR3 DNA reads as TGTGTAGTAGCGGGAACAGATACGCAGTATTTT.

This sequence joins TRBV30 and TRBJ2-7; 11 bases agree with TRBD1. The CDR3 has 15 residues. J was trimmed by 4 bases and V by 2 bases; bases with no gene match: 7. The germline V gene has CDR1 GTSNPN and CDR2 SVGIG (reference sequence). The CDR3: CAWSPWTGGVYEQYF. The CDR3 region has the DNA TGTGCCTGGAGTCCTTGGACAGGGGGCGTGTACGAGCAGTACTTC.

The chain has TRBV6-5 and TRBJ1-2; D call uncertain. CDR1 and CDR2 from the germline V gene are MNHEY and SVGAGI. CDR3 length: 13 amino acids. V was trimmed by 7 bases and J by 8 bases, leaving 17 bases between them. CDR3 bases: TGTGCCAGCACCCCCCCCTCGGGAGGCGGCTACACCTTC. Amino acid sequence: CASTPPSGGGYTF.

This clone has at least ten counts. The V and J genes are TRBV7-9 and TRBJ1-2; D unresolved. This CDR3 has 16 amino acids. V lost 7 bases, J lost 4 bases, and 22 bases lay in between. In germline, CDR1 is SEHNR, CDR2 FQNEAQ (reference sequence). The CDR3 bases are TGTGCCAGCACCCCCCCCGCAGACGTGACTTCCTATGGCTACACCTTC. It codes for CASTPPADVTSYGYTF.

The chain joins TRBV10-3 to TRBJ2-5; maybe TRBD2 (7 bases). Trimming took 7 bases from V and 0 from J, leaving 12 bases between them. Germline assignment: CDR1 ENHRY and CDR2 SYGVKD. The CDR3 spans 14 residues. The CDR3 DNA reads TGTGCCATCAAAGGGGGGGACTACCAAGAGACCCAGTACTTC. Translating gives CAIKGGDYQETQYF.

This clone was counted between two and nine times. The V call is TRBV18, the J call TRBJ2-7, with D unresolved. Germline values: CDR1 KGHSH, CDR2 LQKENI. The V gene lost 2 bases and the J gene lost 5 bases, with 10 bases spanning the gap. CDR3 length: 13 amino acids. CDR3 sequence reads: CASSPNSGHEQYF. The DNA of the CDR3 is TGTGCCAGCTCACCAAACAGTGGTCACGAGCAGTACTTC.

V gene TRBV4-3 combines with J gene TRBJ2-7; the match to TRBD1 covers 10 bases. The CDR3 covers 17 residues. V lost 4 bases and J lost 7; bases outside the gene matches: 16. CDR1 and CDR2 from the germline V gene are LGHNA and YSLEER. The CDR3, as DNA: TGCGCCAGCAGCCTCAGCCGCGACAGGGGGCGAACTCTGGAGCAGTACTTC. This gives the protein CASSLSRDRGRTLEQYF.